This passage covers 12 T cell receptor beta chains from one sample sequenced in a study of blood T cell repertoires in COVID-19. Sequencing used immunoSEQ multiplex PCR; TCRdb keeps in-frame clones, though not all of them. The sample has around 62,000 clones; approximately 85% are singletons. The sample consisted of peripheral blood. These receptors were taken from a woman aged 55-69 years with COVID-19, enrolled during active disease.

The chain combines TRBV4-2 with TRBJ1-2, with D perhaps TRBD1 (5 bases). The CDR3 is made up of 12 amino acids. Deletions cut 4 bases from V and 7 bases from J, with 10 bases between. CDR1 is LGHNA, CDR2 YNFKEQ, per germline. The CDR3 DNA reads TGTGCCAGCAGCCTGGGGGAGGGTGGCTACACCTTC. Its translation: CASSLGEGGYTF.

DNA for the CDR3: TGTGCCAGTAGTACAGGGGCCCTAGCGGGAGTAGAAGATGAGCAGTTCTTC. Its protein is CASSTGALAGVEDEQFF. V gene TRBV19 combines with J gene TRBJ2-1; 10 bases map to TRBD2. Germline V gene lookup returns CDR1 LNHDA and CDR2 SQIVND (reference sequence). V was clipped by 4 bases and J by 8 bases; unmatched bases: 14. This CDR3 comprises 17 residues.

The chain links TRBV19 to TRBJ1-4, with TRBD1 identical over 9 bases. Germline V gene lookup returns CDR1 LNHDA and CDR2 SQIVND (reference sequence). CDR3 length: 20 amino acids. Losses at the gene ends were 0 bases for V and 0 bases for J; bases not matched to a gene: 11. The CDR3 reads CASSIDKQGAFTATNEKLFF. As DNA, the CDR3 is TGTGCCAGTAGTATAGACAAACAGGGGGCCTTCACCGCAACTAATGAAAAACTGTTTTTT.

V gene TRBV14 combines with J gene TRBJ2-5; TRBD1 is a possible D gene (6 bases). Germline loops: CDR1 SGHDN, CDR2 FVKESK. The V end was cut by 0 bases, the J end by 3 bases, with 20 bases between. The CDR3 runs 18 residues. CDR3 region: CASSQDFLVTGIEETQYF. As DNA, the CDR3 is TGTGCCAGCAGCCAAGACTTCCTTGTTACAGGGATTGAAGAGACCCAGTACTTC.

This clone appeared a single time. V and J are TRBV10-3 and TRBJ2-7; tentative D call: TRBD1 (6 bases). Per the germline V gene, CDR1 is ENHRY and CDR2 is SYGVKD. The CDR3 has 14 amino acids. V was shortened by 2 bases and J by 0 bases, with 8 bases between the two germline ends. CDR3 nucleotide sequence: TGTGCCATCAGTGAGCAGGACAGCTCCTACGAGCAGTACTTC. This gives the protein CAISEQDSSYEQYF.

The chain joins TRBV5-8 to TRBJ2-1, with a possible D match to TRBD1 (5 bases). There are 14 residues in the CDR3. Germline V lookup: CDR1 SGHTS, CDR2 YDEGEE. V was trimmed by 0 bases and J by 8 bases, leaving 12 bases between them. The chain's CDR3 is CASSLAVGAHEQFF. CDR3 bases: TGTGCCAGCAGCTTGGCAGTAGGGGCCCATGAGCAGTTCTTC.

The CDR3 loop is CSASQGPYGYTF. The CDR3 coding sequence is TGCAGTGCTAGTCAGGGTCCCTATGGCTACACCTTC. The chain recombines TRBV20-1 with TRBJ1-2, with a tentative D call TRBD1 (5 bases). V lost 3 bases and J lost 4, with 9 bases in between. This CDR3 is 12 amino acids long. The germline V gene has CDR1 DFQATT and CDR2 SNEGSKA (reference sequence).

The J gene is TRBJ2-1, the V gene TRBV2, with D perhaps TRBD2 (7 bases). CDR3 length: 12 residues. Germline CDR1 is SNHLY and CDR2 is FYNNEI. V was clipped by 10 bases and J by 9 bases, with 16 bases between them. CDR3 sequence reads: CANEREGGEQFF. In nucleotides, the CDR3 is TGTGCCAACGAGCGGGAAGGGGGTGAGCAGTTCTTC.

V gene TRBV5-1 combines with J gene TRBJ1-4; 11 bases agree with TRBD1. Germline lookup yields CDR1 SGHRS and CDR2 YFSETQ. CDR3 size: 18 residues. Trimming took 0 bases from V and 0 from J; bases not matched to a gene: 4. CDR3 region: CASSLGTGGAATNEKLFF. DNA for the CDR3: TGCGCCAGCAGCTTGGGGACAGGGGGCGCGGCAACTAATGAAAAACTGTTTTTT.

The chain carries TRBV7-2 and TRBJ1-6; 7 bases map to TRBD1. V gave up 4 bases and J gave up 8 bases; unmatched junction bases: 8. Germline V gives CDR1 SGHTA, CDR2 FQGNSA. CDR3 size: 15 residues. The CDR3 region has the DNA TGTGCCAGCAGCTCAAACAGGGGTACCGATTCACCCCTCCACTTT. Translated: CASSSNRGTDSPLHF.

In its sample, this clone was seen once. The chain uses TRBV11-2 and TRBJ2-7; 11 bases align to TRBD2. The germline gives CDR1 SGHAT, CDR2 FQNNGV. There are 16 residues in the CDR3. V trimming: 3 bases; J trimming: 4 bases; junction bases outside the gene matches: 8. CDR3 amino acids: CASSLGSGRASYEQYF. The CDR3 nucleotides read TGTGCCAGCAGCTTGGGTAGCGGGAGGGCCAGTTACGAGCAGTACTTC. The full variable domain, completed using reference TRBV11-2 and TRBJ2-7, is EAGVAQSPRYKIIEKRQSVAFWCNPISGHATLYWYQQILGQGPKLLIQFQNNGVVDDSQLPKDRFSAERLKGVDSTLKIQPAKLEDSAVYLCASSLGSGRASYEQYFGPGTRLTVT.

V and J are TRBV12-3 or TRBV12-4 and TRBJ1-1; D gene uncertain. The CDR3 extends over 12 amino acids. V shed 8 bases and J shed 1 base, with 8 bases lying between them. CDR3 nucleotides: TGTGCCAGCTGCCCCAGGAACACTGAAGCTTTCTTT. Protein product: CASCPRNTEAFF.